This T cell receptor beta chain stems from a study of regulatory T cells in long-lasting Graves disease. Time point indicated: newly diagnosed GD, antithyroid drugs for less than 3 months. Generation of the TCR library employed RNA extracted from PBMCs. In this cohort, patients came from an endocrinology department located in Xi'an, China. This clonotype showed up just once. CDR3-region Arm-PCR and iRepertoire HTBI primers produced the TCR beta libraries. One entry per CDR3 protein, called by TCRdb with MiXCR from the multiplex PCR reads. Here the sample spans about 620,000 distinct CDR3 sequences, approximately 15% being singletons. The CDR3 covers 15 residues. CDR1 and CDR2 from the germline V gene are MNHGY and SAAAGT. V lost 2 bases to trimming and J lost 7 bases; unmatched junction nucleotides: 6. These sequences were also reported in another study, on T cells in Graves' hyperthyroidism and ophthalmopathy. That source adds: TCR CDR3 underwent first-round RT-PCR with the HTBI primer set.

The TCR was taken from a woman in her twenties or thirties with Graves disease. The sample here was peripheral blood mononuclear cells (PBMCs), taken at new diagnosis, from a patient treated with antithyroid drugs. The V call is TRBV6-8, the J call TRBJ2-1; TRBD1 matches 9 bases. CDR3 sequence: CASSYGGTGTNEQFF. CDR3 nucleotides: TGTGCCAGCAGTTACGGGGGGACAGGGACTAATGAGCAGTTCTTC.